These 17 T cell receptor beta chains originate from one sample sequenced in a study of T-cell memory formation after mild COVID-19. TCRdb called the 5' RACE reads again in MiXCR, with one record for every CDR3 protein. The sample lists a few hundred thousand distinct CDR3 sequences, roughly a fifth occurring once. Input material: PBMCs or a T cell subset sorted from them (not recorded which). The receptor source for this set is a young man who had mild COVID-19 (a few samples of this study predate the infection). Cell type and time point are not known.

The chain has TRBV20-1 and TRBJ1-5; 8 nucleotides match TRBD1. Germline assignment: CDR1 DFQATT and CDR2 SNEGSKA (reference sequence). CDR3 length equals 15 residues. V was pared by 0 bases and J by 7 bases, with 8 bases of the junction left unmatched. The chain's CDR3 is CSARDRAGGGQPQHF. CDR3 bases: TGCAGTGCTAGAGATCGGGCAGGGGGCGGGCAGCCCCAGCATTTT.

This clonotype came up a few times. The CDR3: CASSDSGTGREKLFF. CDR3 DNA: TGTGCCAGCAGTGACTCCGGGACAGGGCGAGAAAAACTGTTTTTT. This rearrangement joins TRBV25-1 to TRBJ1-4, with 9 nucleotides matching TRBD1. Trimming at V came to 3 bases and at J to 8 bases, leaving 7 bases not matched to a gene. This CDR3 comprises 15 residues. In germline, CDR1 is MGHDK, CDR2 SYGVNS.

This chain uses TRBV7-2 with TRBJ1-2, with 7 bases matching TRBD1. With 4 bases clipped from V and 5 bases from J, the junction kept 10 bases outside the gene matches. Germline assignment: CDR1 SGHTA and CDR2 FQGNSA. The length of the CDR3 is 15 residues. Written as DNA, the CDR3 is TGTGCCAGCAGCTCCGACCTACAGGGGCTATATGGCTACACCTTC. It encodes CASSSDLQGLYGYTF.

This clonotype has just a few counts. This chain links TRBV12-3 or TRBV12-4 with TRBJ2-2, with TRBD1 identical over 7 bases. V shed 4 bases, J shed 6 bases, and the junction held 11 bases outside the gene matches. This CDR3 is 16 amino acids long. The CDR3: CASSSHRDRNAGELFF. The CDR3 DNA reads as TGTGCCAGCAGTTCCCACCGGGACAGAAATGCCGGGGAGCTGTTTTTT.

J is TRBJ2-5 and V is TRBV6-5; D is undetermined. The CDR3 totals 14 residues. Trimming stripped 0 bases from V and 5 bases from J, with 10 bases between. Germline CDR1 is MNHEY and CDR2 is SVGAGI. DNA of the CDR3: TGTGCCAGCAGTTACTCAACGGGTGACGAGACCCAGTACTTC. Residues: CASSYSTGDETQYF.

J is TRBJ1-5 and V is TRBV7-2, with unresolved D. Per germline, CDR1 SGHTA and CDR2 FQGNSA. The V end lost 11 bases, the J end lost 3 bases, and 11 bases lay between the germline ends. The CDR3 spans 12 residues. This chain's CDR3 is CALGTVNQPQHF. CDR3 DNA sequence: TGTGCCCTCGGTACAGTCAATCAGCCCCAGCATTTT.

The chain uses TRBV12-3 or TRBV12-4 and TRBJ1-2, with TRBD1 matching 8 bases. CDR3 length equals 13 residues. Unmatched junction bases numbered 8, after V lost 6 bases and J lost 8 bases. The CDR3 reads CASSTGGKDGYTF. The CDR3 DNA reads as TGTGCCAGCAGCACAGGGGGGAAGGACGGCTACACCTTC.

A few counts support this clonotype. The chain has TRBV6-6 and TRBJ2-5; D possibly corresponds to TRBD2 (6 bases). The CDR3 spans 13 residues. From germline, CDR1 is MNHNY and CDR2 SVGAGI (reference sequence). The ends were cut back, 4 bases at V and 5 bases at J, with 11 bases in the middle. CDR3: CASSSTRGETQYF. As DNA, the CDR3 is TGTGCCAGCAGTTCGACTAGGGGTGAGACCCAGTACTTC.

The DNA of the CDR3 is TGCAGTGCTAGATCGGGCTCTGGAAACACCATATATTTT. This sequence encodes CSARSGSGNTIYF. The chain carries TRBV20-1 and TRBJ1-3; D remains ambiguous. Germline V gene lookup returns CDR1 DFQATT and CDR2 SNEGSKA (reference sequence). The CDR3 is 13 amino acids. V was pared by 2 bases and J by 0 bases, with 5 bases between.

The chain is built from TRBV5-4 and TRBJ1-1; 10 positions agree with TRBD1. Per the germline V gene, CDR1 is SGHNT and CDR2 is YYREEE (reference sequence). Germline trimming cut 6 bases from V and 3 bases from J; bases unmatched to any gene: 11. This CDR3 spans 16 amino acids. The CDR3 bases are TGTGCCAGCATCAGCGGGGGGACAGGGGTCCACACTGAAGCTTTCTTT. Protein: CASISGGTGVHTEAFF.

This clonotype turned up a few times. The chain joins TRBV7-2 to TRBJ2-5; D is unclear. The ends were cut back, 0 bases at V and 0 bases at J, with 11 bases in the middle. This CDR3 is built from 16 residues. The germline V gene has CDR1 SGHTA and CDR2 FQGNSA. Here the CDR3 DNA reads TGTGCCAGCAGCTTAGCCGCCCGCTCGTACCAAGAGACCCAGTACTTC. This gives the protein CASSLAARSYQETQYF.

The gene calls are TRBV7-9 and TRBJ2-7; D is tentatively TRBD1 or TRBD2 (7 bases each). Trimming took off 5 bases at V and 5 bases at J, with 19 bases between the two ends. The CDR3 length is 15 residues. The germline gives CDR1 SEHNR, CDR2 FQNEAQ (reference sequence). Here the CDR3 DNA reads TGTGCCAGCAGCCAAAGGGGGCGGGGGTTGAACGAGCAGTACTTC. This sequence encodes CASSQRGRGLNEQYF.

In this sample, this clonotype turned up a few times. The V gene is TRBV7-9, the J gene TRBJ1-4; 7 nucleotides align to TRBD1. The germline V gene has CDR1 SEHNR and CDR2 FQNEAQ (reference sequence). V shed 6 bases and J 6 bases; nucleotides not matched to a gene: 7. The CDR3 totals 14 residues. CDR3 protein: CASSSQGPYEKLFF. Written as DNA, the CDR3 is TGTGCCAGCAGTTCACAGGGGCCTTATGAAAAACTGTTTTTT.

The sample holds a few counts of this clonotype. The chain joins TRBV20-1 to TRBJ2-7; 9 bases match TRBD1. The CDR3 runs 12 residues. Germline CDR1 and CDR2: DFQATT and SNEGSKA (reference sequence). The V segment lost 6 bases and the J segment 3 bases; nucleotides outside the gene matches: 3. CDR3 sequence: CSARDRVYEQYV. The CDR3 DNA follows: TGCAGTGCCAGGGACAGGGTCTACGAGCAGTACGTC.

The gene calls are TRBV9 and TRBJ2-2; maybe TRBD1 (5 bases). CDR1 SGDLS and CDR2 YYNGEE come from the germline V gene. V was clipped by 2 bases and J by 4 bases, with 12 bases between them. This CDR3 has 15 amino acids. The CDR3: CASSVTERGTGELFF. Written as DNA, the CDR3 is TGTGCCAGCAGCGTGACTGAAAGGGGCACCGGGGAGCTGTTTTTT.

This clonotype appeared a few times. The rearrangement uses TRBV7-2 and TRBJ1-5; D is undetermined. The ends were cut back, 5 bases at V and 9 bases at J, with 14 bases in the middle. Germline V gene lookup returns CDR1 SGHTA and CDR2 FQGNSA. This CDR3 is built from 13 residues. The CDR3 protein is CASSGGRARPQHF. The CDR3 coding sequence is TGTGCCAGCAGCGGAGGACGGGCCAGGCCCCAGCATTTT.

This clonotype was seen ten or more times. The chain has TRBV27 and TRBJ2-5; a possible D gene is TRBD2 (5 bases). Germline CDR1 and CDR2: MNHEY and SMNVEV (reference sequence). CDR3 length equals 13 residues. Trimming removed 6 bases at V and 4 bases at J, with 12 bases between. The CDR3 DNA is TGTGCCAGCAGCTCCCGGGGAAGAGAGACCCAGTACTTC. It codes for CASSSRGRETQYF.